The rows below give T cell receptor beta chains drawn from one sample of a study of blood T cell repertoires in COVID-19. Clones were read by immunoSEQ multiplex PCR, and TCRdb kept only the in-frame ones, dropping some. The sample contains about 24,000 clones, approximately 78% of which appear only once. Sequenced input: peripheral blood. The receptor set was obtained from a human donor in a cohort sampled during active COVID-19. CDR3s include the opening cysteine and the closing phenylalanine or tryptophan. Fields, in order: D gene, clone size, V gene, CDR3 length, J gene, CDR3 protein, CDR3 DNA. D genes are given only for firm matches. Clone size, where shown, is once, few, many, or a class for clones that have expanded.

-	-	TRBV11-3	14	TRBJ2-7	CASSDMDTEYEQYF	TGTGCCAGCAGTGATATGGACACCGAATACGAGCAGTACTTC
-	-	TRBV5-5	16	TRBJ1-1	CASSLGEGVMNTEAFF	TGTGCCAGCAGCTTGGGGGAGGGGGTCATGAACACTGAAGCTTTCTTT
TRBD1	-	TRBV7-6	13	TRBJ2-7	CASSEQGFNEQYF	TGTGCCAGCAGCGAACAGGGGTTCAACGAGCAGTACTTC
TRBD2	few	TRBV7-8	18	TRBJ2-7	CASSLRTSGGPNSYEQYF	TGTGCCAGCAGCTTGAGGACTAGCGGGGGGCCAAACTCCTACGAGCAGTACTTC
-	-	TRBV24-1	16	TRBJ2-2	CATSSVTGANTGELFF	TGTGCCACCAGTTCTGTGACGGGGGCGAACACCGGGGAGCTGTTTTTT
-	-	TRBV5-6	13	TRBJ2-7	CASSKGQAYEQYF	TGTGCCAGCAGTAAAGGACAAGCCTACGAGCAGTACTTC
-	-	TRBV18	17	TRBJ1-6	CASSPPATGLNNSPLHF	TGTGCCAGCTCACCACCGGCGACAGGACTGAATAATTCACCCCTCCACTTT
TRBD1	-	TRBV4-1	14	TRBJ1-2	CASSQSTGGRGYTF	TGCGCCAGCAGCCAGTCGACAGGGGGTAGGGGCTACACCTTC
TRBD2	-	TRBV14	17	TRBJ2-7	CASSPGTSGTLTYEQYF	TGTGCCAGCAGCCCTGGGACTAGCGGGACTTTAACCTACGAGCAGTACTTC
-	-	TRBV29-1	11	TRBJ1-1	CSTEEGNRAFF	TGCAGCACTGAGGAGGGCAATCGAGCTTTCTTT
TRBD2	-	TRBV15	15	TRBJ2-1	CATTPSGESYNEQFF	TGTGCCACCACCCCGAGCGGGGAGTCCTACAATGAGCAGTTCTTC
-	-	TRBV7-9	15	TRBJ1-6	CASSSADRANSPLHF	TGTGCCAGCAGCTCGGCAGACAGAGCTAATTCACCCCTCCACTTT
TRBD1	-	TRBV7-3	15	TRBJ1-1	CASSLDAGQGAEAFF	TGTGCCAGCAGCTTAGATGCAGGACAGGGGGCTGAAGCTTTCTTT
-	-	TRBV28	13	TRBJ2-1	CASSSITRNEQFF	TGTGCCAGCAGTTCCATTACACGAAATGAGCAGTTCTTC
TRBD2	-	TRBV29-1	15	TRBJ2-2	CSVAGSGGAGGELFF	TGCAGCGTCGCCGGGAGCGGGGGGGCCGGCGGGGAGCTGTTTTTT